The sequence of this TCR beta chain was determined in a study of blood T cell repertoires in COVID-19. Across the whole study: Sample material is recorded as cDNA or gDNA derived from T cells, B-cell-depleted T cells, or PBMCs.

V was pared by 3 bases and J by 1 base, with 11 bases between. The germline gives CDR1 KGHSH, CDR2 LQKENI. The CDR3 is made up of 15 amino acids. Profiling relied on immunoSEQ multiplex PCR, and the TCRdb table lists in-frame clones only, not all of them. The data contain 50,000 to 60,000 clones, around 86% of them seen just once; the ten biggest clones take up 7.4%. This receptor was obtained from a human donor with active COVID-19. The donor label of this sample is uncertain. This chain joins TRBV18 and TRBJ2-3; TRBD1 might be the D (6 bases). The sequenced sample was peripheral blood. CDR3 DNA: TGTGCCAGCTCACCCCGGGACACCGGCACAGATACGCAGTATTTT. Encoded protein: CASSPRDTGTDTQYF. The full variable domain, in which reference TRBV18 and TRBJ2-3 provide the parts outside the CDR3, is NAGVMQNPRHLVRRRGQEARLRCSPMKGHSHVYWYRQLPEEGLKFMVYLQKENIIDESGMPKERFSAEFPKEGPSILRIQQVVRGDSAAYFCASSPRDTGTDTQYFGPGTRLTVL.